The 20 T cell receptor beta chains below come from one sample, sequenced in a study of T cell responses to AZD1222 COVID-19 vaccine. TCRdb's table, derived via immunoSEQ multiplex PCR, lists solely in-frame clones and lacks some. The data show more than 95,000 clones, with 92% seen just once and 0.9% to 1.2% held by the top ten. The input for sequencing was peripheral blood, taken on day 0 of AZD1222 vaccination. All receptors come from an adult in good health.

This chain joins TRBV5-1 and TRBJ2-7, with D possibly matching TRBD1 (6 bases). CDR3 size: 14 residues. V was pared by 0 bases and J by 2 bases, with 9 bases between. The germline gives CDR1 SGHRS, CDR2 YFSETQ. The CDR3 region is CASSLVQGTYEQYF. In DNA, the CDR3 is TGCGCCAGCAGCTTGGTGCAGGGGACCTACGAGCAGTACTTC.

The chain joins TRBV7-2 to TRBJ2-7; D is uncertain. The CDR3 is 14 amino acids. Trimming left V 5 bases short and J 3 bases short, with 14 bases between. Germline CDR1 and CDR2: SGHTA and FQGNSA. The CDR3 reads CASSVSGSHYEQYF. CDR3 nucleotide sequence: TGTGCCAGCAGCGTCTCCGGGTCACACTACGAGCAGTACTTC.

The CDR3 reads CASSPLTRGRSYGYTF. As DNA, the CDR3 is TGTGCCAGCAGTCCGCTCACCAGGGGGCGCAGCTATGGCTACACCTTC. This chain joins TRBV27 and TRBJ1-2, with 8 bases that match TRBD1. In germline, CDR1 is MNHEY, CDR2 SMNVEV (reference sequence). The ends lost 5 bases at V and 4 bases at J; junction bases unmatched: 12. This CDR3 is 16 amino acids long.

The chain joins TRBV9 to TRBJ2-1; the D is unclear. With 4 bases removed from V and 8 bases from J, the gap between germline ends came to 13 bases. This CDR3 is 13 amino acids long. The germline gives CDR1 SGDLS, CDR2 YYNGEE. CDR3 sequence: CASSPRGGDEQFF. In DNA, the CDR3 is TGTGCCAGCAGCCCAAGAGGTGGCGATGAGCAGTTCTTC. The variable domain in full, completed from reference TRBV9 and TRBJ2-1, reads DSGVTQTPKHLITATGQRVTLRCSPRSGDLSVYWYQQSLDQGLQFLIQYYNGEERAKGNILERFSAQQFPDLHSELNLSSLELGDSALYFCASSPRGGDEQFFGPGTRLTVL.

The chain is built from TRBV4-1 and TRBJ2-1, with 8 bases matching TRBD2. The J segment lost 0 bases and the V segment lost 4 bases, leaving 2 bases of the junction unmatched. This CDR3 is built from 15 residues. The germline V gene encodes CDR1 MGHRA and CDR2 YSYEKL. CDR3 amino acids: CASSRSGSSYNEQFF. The DNA of the CDR3 is TGCGCCAGCAGCCGGAGCGGGAGCTCCTACAATGAGCAGTTCTTC.

J is TRBJ2-7 and V is TRBV5-1; D unresolved. The V end lost 3 bases, the J end lost 2 bases, and 9 bases lay between the germline ends. Germline V CDR1 and CDR2: SGHRS, YFSETQ. This CDR3 region has 13 residues. CDR3 loop: CASSYKTPYEQYF. CDR3 DNA: TGCGCCAGCAGCTACAAGACCCCCTACGAGCAGTACTTC.

The chain carries TRBV28 and TRBJ1-2; TRBD1 aligns across 12 bases. Germline values: CDR1 MDHEN, CDR2 SYDVKM. CDR3 length equals 13 residues. J gave up 10 bases and V 6 bases, and 6 bases lay outside the gene matches. DNA for the CDR3: TGTGCCAGCAGACTTCCGGGACAGGGGGCCTACACCTTC. Encoded protein: CASRLPGQGAYTF.

In this sample, this clone turned up once. The rearrangement joins TRBV27 to TRBJ1-2, with TRBD1 matching 11 bases. The V gene end was trimmed by 2 bases and the J gene end by 3 bases; junction bases not matched to a gene: 2. Germline V lookup: CDR1 MNHEY, CDR2 SMNVEV (reference sequence). This CDR3 spans 15 amino acids. DNA of the CDR3: TGTGCCAGCAGTTTACGGACAGGGGGCGACTATGGCTACACCTTC. Translating gives CASSLRTGGDYGYTF.

This chain links TRBV28 with TRBJ1-6; D remains unclear. The ends were cut back, 6 bases at V and 6 bases at J, with 21 bases in the middle. Germline V gene data show CDR1 as MDHEN and CDR2 as SYDVKM. This CDR3 has 17 amino acids. CDR3 DNA: TGTGCCAGCAGAGCCCTCGCAGCATCCCGGGGTAATTCACCCCTCCACTTT. Protein sequence: CASRALAASRGNSPLHF.

The chain uses TRBV3-1 (or the pseudogene TRBV3-2) and TRBJ1-5; no firm D call. This CDR3 has 14 amino acids. Germline V gene data show CDR1 as LGHDT and CDR2 as YNNKEL (reference sequence). V lost 4 bases to trimming and J lost 1 base, with 8 bases between them. In DNA, the CDR3 is TGTGCCAGCAGCCCCTGGAGCAGCAATCAGCCCCAGCATTTT. It codes for CASSPWSSNQPQHF.

A single count supports this clone. The V and J genes are TRBV19 and TRBJ1-2; D remains unclear. V lost 1 base to trimming and J lost 0 bases, with 12 bases between them. CDR3 length: 16 residues. CDR1 is LNHDA, CDR2 SQIVND, per germline (reference sequence). The CDR3 DNA reads TGTGCCAGTAGTATAGGGGGAGTCGAAGCTAACTATGGCTACACCTTC. Its translation: CASSIGGVEANYGYTF.

The chain combines TRBV24-1 with TRBJ2-3; possibly TRBD1 for D (5 bases). The CDR3 is 16 amino acids. V shed 0 bases and J shed 0 bases, with 9 bases lying between them. CDR1 KGHDR and CDR2 SFDVKD come from the germline V gene. The CDR3 DNA sequence: TGTGCCACCAGTGATTTGTACAGGAATAGCACAGATACGCAGTATTTT. Protein sequence: CATSDLYRNSTDTQYF.

This clone appeared a few times. The V and J genes are TRBV5-1 and TRBJ2-1, with TRBD1 as a possible D gene (5 bases). CDR3 length: 12 residues. From germline, CDR1 is SGHRS and CDR2 YFSETQ. V was trimmed by 2 bases and J by 8 bases, leaving 8 bases between them. The chain's CDR3 is CASSFQGDEQFF. The CDR3 DNA reads as TGCGCCAGCAGCTTCCAGGGCGATGAGCAGTTCTTC.

The chain recombines TRBV6-6 with TRBJ2-1; no definite D call. Germline V gene lookup returns CDR1 MNHNY and CDR2 SVGAGI (reference sequence). CDR3 length: 16 amino acids. With 2 bases removed from V and 5 bases from J, the gap between germline ends came to 16 bases. The CDR3 DNA sequence: TGTGCCAGCAGTTACCCCTCACGGGCGTCCAACAATGAGCAGTTCTTC. Translated: CASSYPSRASNNEQFF.

CDR3 sequence reads: CASSSGRAVNEQFF. The CDR3 nucleotides read TGTGCCAGCTCCAGCGGGAGGGCCGTCAATGAGCAGTTCTTC. The V and J genes are TRBV2 and TRBJ2-1; 10 nucleotides agree with TRBD2. This CDR3 is 14 amino acids long. CDR1 and CDR2 from the germline V gene are SNHLY and FYNNEI. V lost 8 bases and J lost 6; bases outside the gene matches: 7.

This clone occurred a few times. The chain couples TRBV5-1 to TRBJ2-7, with 8 positions matching TRBD1. Germline V lookup: CDR1 SGHRS, CDR2 YFSETQ. The CDR3 extends over 13 amino acids. The V and J ends lost 6 bases and 6 bases, in that order; junction bases with no gene match: 8. Here the CDR3 reads CASKETGVVEQYF. As DNA, the CDR3 is TGCGCCAGCAAGGAGACAGGGGTAGTCGAGCAGTACTTC.

The chain recombines TRBV10-3 with TRBJ1-2, with 7 bases matching TRBD1. This CDR3 has 16 amino acids. J lost 4 bases, V lost 3 bases, and 11 bases had no gene match. Germline CDR1 and CDR2: ENHRY and SYGVKD. CDR3 sequence (DNA): TGTGCCATCAGTGACTTTGAATACAGGGGCTCCTATGGCTACACCTTC. Protein: CAISDFEYRGSYGYTF.

V and J are TRBV18 and TRBJ2-2, with TRBD2 identical over 14 bases. This CDR3 is built from 20 residues. Germline V lookup: CDR1 KGHSH, CDR2 LQKENI. With 6 bases clipped from V and 4 bases from J, the junction kept 16 bases outside the gene matches. The CDR3 region is CASSRTGTSGSVSITGELFF. The CDR3 DNA follows: TGTGCCAGCTCGCGAACCGGGACTAGCGGGAGCGTGAGTATCACCGGGGAGCTGTTTTTT.

The rearrangement uses TRBV6-5 and TRBJ1-3; unclear D gene. The CDR3 spans 14 residues. Looked up from germline, CDR1 is MNHEY and CDR2 is SVGAGI. Written as DNA, the CDR3 is TGTGTCTCTCGGGAGGTCCACTCTGGAAACACCATATATTTT. Residues: CVSREVHSGNTIYF.

This clone was detected once. The chain joins TRBV5-1 to TRBJ2-5; 11 nucleotides align to TRBD2. The CDR3 loop spans 16 amino acids. Germline V gene sequence: CDR1 SGHRS, CDR2 YFSETQ. J was trimmed by 4 bases and V by 5 bases; bases with no gene match: 10. The CDR3 nucleotides are TGCGCCAGCAGTTACGGGACTAGCGGAGGCCCAGAGACCCAGTACTTC. This encodes CASSYGTSGGPETQYF. Full variable domain (remainder filled in from reference TRBV5-1 and TRBJ2-5): KAGVTQTPRYLIKTRGQQVTLSCSPISGHRSVSWYQQTPGQGLQFLFEYFSETQRNKGNFPGRFSGRQFSNSRSEMNVSTLELGDSALYLCASSYGTSGGPETQYFGPGTRLLVL.